The clone carrying this T cell receptor (beta chain) was picked up a small number of times. This record belongs to a study of T-cell memory formation after mild COVID-19. Overall study: There were largely donor-specific TCR clusters.

MiXCR was run by TCRdb on the 5' RACE reads, yielding one entry per CDR3 protein. The sample contains 450,000 or so distinct CDR3 sequences, 25% of which appear only once. The length of the CDR3 is 14 residues. CDR1 and CDR2 (germline): SGHRS, YFSETQ. Trimming cost V 4 bases and J 4 bases, with 14 bases left between them. The clonotype comes from an adult woman who had mild COVID-19 (a few samples of this study predate the infection). Cell type and time point are not known. J is TRBJ1-1 and V is TRBV5-1, with a tentative D call TRBD1 (6 bases). What was sequenced was PBMCs or a T cell subset sorted from them (not recorded which). CDR3 nucleotide sequence: TGCGCCAGCAGCATAACAGGGTCGGGCACTGAAGCTTTCTTT. It is translated as CASSITGSGTEAFF.